Described below is a single T cell receptor (beta chain) sequence and its context. Antigen: not known. The data were taken from a study of identical twins. Study-level points and caveats: Carriage of fewer insertions was seen in abundant cord blood beta clonotypes, whereas memory repertoires showed none.

TCRdb fed the 5' RACE reads into MiXCR, producing one record per CDR3 protein. The table has roughly 1,500,000 distinct CDR3 sequences, roughly a third seen once. Germline assignment: CDR1 SGHRS and CDR2 YFSETQ. Trimming cost V 4 bases and J 4 bases, with 11 bases left between them. There are 14 residues in the CDR3. Material for sequencing was cord blood. The chain has TRBV5-1 and TRBJ2-2; a weak D match, TRBD2 (5 bases). The sequence was obtained from a newborn girl in good health. CDR3 sequence (DNA): TGCGCCAGCAGCATAATAGCGCGCACCGGGGAGCTGTTTTTT. Translating it yields CASSIIARTGELFF.